This T cell receptor beta chain was captured in a study of siplizumab effects on memory and regulatory T cells. J lost 7 bases, V lost 3 bases, and 10 bases had no gene match. Germline V CDR1 and CDR2: SEHNR, FQNEAQ (reference sequence). The CDR3 totals 16 residues. General observations from the study: Naive T cells appeared more diverse than memory cells and seemed to be major alloresponse contributors.

Clones were read by immunoSEQ multiplex PCR, and TCRdb kept only the in-frame ones, dropping some. The sample contains approximately 94,000 clones, roughly 96% of which appear only once. In its sample, this clone was seen once. The antigen remains unidentified. The TCR was taken from a human donor in good health. The sequencing sample was made of naive CD4+ T cells sorted from blood. J is TRBJ2-3 and V is TRBV7-9; 10 nucleotides line up with TRBD2. In DNA form, the CDR3 reads TGTGCCAGCAGCTTGCTAGCGGGGGCCTCCCTTCATACGCAGTATTTT. It is translated as CASSLLAGASLHTQYF.